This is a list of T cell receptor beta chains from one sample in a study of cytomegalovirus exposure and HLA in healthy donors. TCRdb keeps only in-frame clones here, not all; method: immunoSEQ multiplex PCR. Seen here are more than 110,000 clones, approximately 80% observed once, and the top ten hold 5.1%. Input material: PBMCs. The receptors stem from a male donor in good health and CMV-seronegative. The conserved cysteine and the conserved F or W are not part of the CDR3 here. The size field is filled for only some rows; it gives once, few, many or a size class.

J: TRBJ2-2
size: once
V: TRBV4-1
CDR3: ASSQGLAGVFTGELF

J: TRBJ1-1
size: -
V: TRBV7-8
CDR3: ASSWGSGTANTEAF

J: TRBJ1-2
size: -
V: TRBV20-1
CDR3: SALPGARDT

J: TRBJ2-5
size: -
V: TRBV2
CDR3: ASRPRVSETQY

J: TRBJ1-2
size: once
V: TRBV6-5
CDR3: ASRPSGMANYGYT

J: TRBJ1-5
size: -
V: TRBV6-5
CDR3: ASSRQVNQPQH

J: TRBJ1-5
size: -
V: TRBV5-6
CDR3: ASSPQGDYQPQH

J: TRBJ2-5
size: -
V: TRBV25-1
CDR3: ASSTRGGEAETQY

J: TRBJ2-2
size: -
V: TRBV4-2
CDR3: ASSQASLAGGSTGELF

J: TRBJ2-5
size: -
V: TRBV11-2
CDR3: ASSLVLDRGQTQY

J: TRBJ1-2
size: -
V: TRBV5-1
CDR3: ASSLSSGEDGYT

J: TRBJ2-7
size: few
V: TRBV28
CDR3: ASSSWGQGVYEQY

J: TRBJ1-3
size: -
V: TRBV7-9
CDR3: ASSLDRLGSPLY

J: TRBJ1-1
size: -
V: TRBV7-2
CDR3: ASSQPRNAEAF

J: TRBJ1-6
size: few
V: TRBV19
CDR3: ASSLVGGLRPDSPLH

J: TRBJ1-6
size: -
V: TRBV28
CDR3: ASSLEGWRSPLH

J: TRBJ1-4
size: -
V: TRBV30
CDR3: AWSGGGGEKLF

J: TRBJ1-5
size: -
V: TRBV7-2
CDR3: ASSDRGNQPQH

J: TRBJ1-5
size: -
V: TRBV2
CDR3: ASSSDREDQPQH

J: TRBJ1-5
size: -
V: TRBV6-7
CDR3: ASSYSVDLRAANGQPQH

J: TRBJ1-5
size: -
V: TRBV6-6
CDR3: ASSPGGERVQPQH

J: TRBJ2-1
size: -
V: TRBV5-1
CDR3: ASSSRGNSYNEQF

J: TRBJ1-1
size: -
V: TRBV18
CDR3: ASSASAANTEAF

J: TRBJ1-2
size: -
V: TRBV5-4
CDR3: ASSLRGEPIYGYT

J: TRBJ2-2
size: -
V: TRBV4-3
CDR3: ASSQEANLNTGELF

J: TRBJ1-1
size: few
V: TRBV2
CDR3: ASSVHLEAF

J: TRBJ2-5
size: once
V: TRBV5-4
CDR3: ASSLPRSETQY

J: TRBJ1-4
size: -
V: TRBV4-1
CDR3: ASSQGQGYEKLF

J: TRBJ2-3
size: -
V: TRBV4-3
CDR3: ASSQDVGGGAGDTQY

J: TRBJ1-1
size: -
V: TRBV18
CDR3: ASSPDRKNTEAF

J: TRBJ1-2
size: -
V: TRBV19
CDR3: ASSSDRGFYGYT

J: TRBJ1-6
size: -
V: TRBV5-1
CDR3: ASSLPRDNSPLH

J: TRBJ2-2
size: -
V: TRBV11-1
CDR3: ASSARRGLGTGELF

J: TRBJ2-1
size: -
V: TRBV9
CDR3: ASSVGVSPGQGYNEQF

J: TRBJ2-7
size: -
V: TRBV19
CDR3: ASSIDPEYEQY

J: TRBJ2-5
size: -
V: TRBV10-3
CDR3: AISDWEERGTQY

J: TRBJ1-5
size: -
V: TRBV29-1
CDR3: SAAQGFGQPQH

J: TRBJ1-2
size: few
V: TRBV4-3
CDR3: ASSQRQGGYT

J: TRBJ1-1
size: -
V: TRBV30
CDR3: AWSVGRAQAF

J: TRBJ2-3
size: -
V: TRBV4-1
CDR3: ASSPLKNGYNTQY

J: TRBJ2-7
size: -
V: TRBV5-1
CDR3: ASSLEGQGFNEQY

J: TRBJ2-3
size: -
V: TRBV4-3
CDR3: ASSPRGGVPDTQY

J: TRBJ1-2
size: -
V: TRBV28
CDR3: ASSLMTYGYT

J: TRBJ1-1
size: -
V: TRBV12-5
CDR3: ASTSGGVQRNTEAF

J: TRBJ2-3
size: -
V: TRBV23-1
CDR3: ASSQSSDRGGDTQY

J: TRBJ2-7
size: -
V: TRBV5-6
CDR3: ASSYGTGQY

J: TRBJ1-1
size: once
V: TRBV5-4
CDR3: ASSFQDRDFEAF

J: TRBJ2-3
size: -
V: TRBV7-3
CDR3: ASSLTGSSTDTQY

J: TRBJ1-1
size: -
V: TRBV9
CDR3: ASSVEGDTEAF

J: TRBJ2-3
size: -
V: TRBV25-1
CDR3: ASSETVRGDTQY

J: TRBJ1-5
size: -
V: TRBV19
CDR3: ASSSDGGLNQPQH

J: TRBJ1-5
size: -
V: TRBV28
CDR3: ASETGGKNQPQH

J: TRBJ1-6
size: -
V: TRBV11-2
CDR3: ASRRLTGGSAPLH

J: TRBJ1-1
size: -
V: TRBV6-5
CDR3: ASSRTGLINTEAF